The 19 T cell receptor beta chains below were found in one sample sequenced in a study of response to subunit inactivated influenza vaccine. One entry per CDR3 protein results from TCRdb running MiXCR on the RT-PCR reads. The table lists around 500,000 distinct CDR3 sequences, 9.5% to 13% of them singletons, with 9.5% to 15% in the top ten. The sequencing used PBMCs from blood, collected about 40 days after vaccination. The receptors were sampled from a man aged 45-65 years who received an inactivated influenza vaccine.

The chain uses TRBV7-2 and TRBJ2-3; D unresolved. Trimming removed 4 bases from V and 5 bases from J, with 10 bases in between. The CDR3 has 13 amino acids. Germline CDR1 and CDR2: SGHTA and FQGNSA. The CDR3 nucleotides read TGTGCCAGCAGCTCTAACCAAGGAGATACGCAGTATTTT. As protein: CASSSNQGDTQYF.

The sample holds many counts of this clonotype. The chain carries TRBV12-3 or TRBV12-4 and TRBJ2-7, with D uncertain. This CDR3 comprises 11 residues. Trimming pared 1 base from V and 5 bases from J, leaving 3 bases between. The CDR3 is CASSLENEQYF. The CDR3 nucleotides read TGTGCCAGCAGTTTAGAAAACGAGCAGTACTTC.

This clonotype has ten or more counts. The J gene is TRBJ2-5, the V gene TRBV2, with D perhaps TRBD1 or TRBD2 (5 bases each). CDR1 and CDR2 (germline): SNHLY, FYNNEI. The CDR3 loop spans 15 amino acids. Trimming stripped 4 bases from V and 5 bases from J, with 17 bases between. CDR3 in DNA: TGTGCCAGCAGTGGGGACCTCATAAGGACGGAGACCCAGTACTTC. It translates to CASSGDLIRTETQYF.

As concerns this clonotype: Since no conserved phenylalanine or tryptophan closes the CDR3, a read error is the likely cause. This sequence joins TRBV28 and TRBJ2-2; perhaps D is TRBD1 or TRBD2 (6 bases each). Germline V gene sequence: CDR1 MDHEN, CDR2 SYDVKM. Trimming removed 0 bases from V and 2 bases from J, with 10 bases in between. The CDR3 has 16 amino acids. The DNA of the CDR3 is TGTGCCAGCAGTTTATGGCGGGACACTAACACCGGGGAGCTGTTTCTT. Translating it yields CASSLWRDTNTGELFL.

V usage is TRBV15 and J usage is TRBJ2-7, with TRBD1 identical over 9 bases. The CDR3 extends over 17 amino acids. V lost 0 bases, J lost 3 bases, and 9 bases stayed unmatched. Germline assignment: CDR1 LNHNV and CDR2 YYDKDF (reference sequence). Here the CDR3 reads CATSRDQLGQGNYEQYF. The DNA for the CDR3 is TGTGCCACCAGCAGAGATCAATTGGGACAGGGAAACTACGAGCAGTACTTC.

V usage is TRBV7-9 and J usage is TRBJ2-1, with 7 bases that match TRBD2. The J segment lost 15 bases and the V segment lost 4 bases, leaving 6 bases of the junction unmatched. The germline V gene encodes CDR1 SEHNR and CDR2 FQNEAQ (reference sequence). This CDR3 has 11 amino acids. Written as DNA, the CDR3 is TGTGCCAGCAGCTACCTAACGGGGGGGTTCTTC. This translates into CASSYLTGGFF.

In this sample, this clonotype turned up a few times. The V gene is TRBV5-1, the J gene TRBJ2-1; possible D gene TRBD1, 5 bases. The CDR3 consists of 14 residues. Per the germline V gene, CDR1 is SGHRS and CDR2 is YFSETQ. V gave up 3 bases and J gave up 9 bases, with 16 bases separating them. The CDR3 sequence: CASSSLTQGVEQFF. DNA for the CDR3: TGCGCCAGCAGCTCGCTAACCCAGGGTGTTGAGCAGTTCTTC.

This clonotype has a count of ten or more. The chain has TRBV20-1 and TRBJ1-5, with D possibly matching TRBD1 (5 bases). CDR3 length: 13 residues. Per the germline V gene, CDR1 is DFQATT and CDR2 is SNEGSKA (reference sequence). Trimming cost V 6 bases and J 2 bases, with 11 bases left between them. CDR3: CSANTGGNQPQHF. Written as DNA, the CDR3 is TGCAGTGCCAATACAGGAGGCAATCAGCCCCAGCATTTT.

This clonotype was counted ten times or more. The rearrangement joins TRBV7-9 to TRBJ1-1; 8 bases map to TRBD1. The CDR3 consists of 15 residues. The germline CDR1 and CDR2 sequences are SEHNR and FQNEAQ (reference sequence). Trimming removed 5 bases from V and 2 bases from J; junction bases left unmatched: 7. The CDR3 sequence: CASSPYTGGNTEAFF. The CDR3 region has the DNA TGTGCCAGCAGCCCTTACACAGGGGGAAACACTGAAGCTTTCTTT.

The chain recombines TRBV11-2 with TRBJ2-7, with TRBD1 identical over 7 bases. The ends lost 2 bases at V and 6 bases at J; junction bases unmatched: 10. The germline V gene has CDR1 SGHAT and CDR2 FQNNGV. This CDR3 region has 15 residues. The CDR3 nucleotides are TGTGCCAGCAGCTTACGACCGGACAGGCGAGGCGAGCAGTACTTC. Translation: CASSLRPDRRGEQYF.

This clonotype occurred a few times. The chain has TRBV15 and TRBJ2-7; D tentatively fits TRBD1 or TRBD2 (5 bases each). CDR1 is LNHNV, CDR2 YYDKDF, per germline (reference sequence). V lost 1 base to trimming and J lost 9 bases, with 16 bases between them. The CDR3 sequence is 14 residues long. CDR3 DNA: TGTGCCACCAGCAGAGGGGGGAGAACACTGGGGCAGTACTTC. As protein: CATSRGGRTLGQYF.

The chain couples TRBV7-9 to TRBJ2-5; 8 bases are a match to TRBD1. The CDR3 spans 15 residues. Germline V gene data show CDR1 as SEHNR and CDR2 as FQNEAQ (reference sequence). V was pared by 4 bases and J by 4 bases, with 8 bases of the junction left unmatched. The CDR3 is CASSSGQAIGETQYF. CDR3 coding DNA: TGTGCCAGCAGCTCGGGACAGGCAATTGGAGAGACCCAGTACTTC. The complete variable domain, with remaining parts taken from reference TRBV7-9 and TRBJ2-5, reads DTGVSQNPRHKITKRGQNVTFRCDPISEHNRLYWYRQTLGQGPEFLTYFQNEAQLEKSRLLSDRFSAERPKGSFSTLEIQRTEQGDSAMYLCASSSGQAIGETQYFGPGTRLLVL.

The rearrangement uses TRBV5-1 and TRBJ1-2; weak D call: TRBD1 (5 bases). This CDR3 contains 14 residues. Germline loops: CDR1 SGHRS, CDR2 YFSETQ. V lost 1 base, J lost 6 bases, and 13 bases lay in between. Here the CDR3 DNA reads TGCGCCAGCAGCTTGCTTAGGGGTGGTGATGGCTACACCTTC. This gives the protein CASSLLRGGDGYTF.

This clonotype came up many times. The chain is built from TRBV7-2 and TRBJ2-7; D gene uncertain. V was cut by 5 bases and J by 3 bases, with 11 bases left in between. This CDR3 has 13 amino acids. CDR1 is SGHTA, CDR2 FQGNSA, per germline. The chain's CDR3 is CASSAMPVYEQYF. CDR3 DNA: TGTGCCAGCAGCGCAATGCCAGTCTACGAGCAGTACTTC.

This clonotype has only a few counts. The V call is TRBV9, the J call TRBJ2-3, with D tentatively TRBD1 or TRBD2 (5 bases each). Trimming took 2 bases from V and 4 from J, leaving 14 bases between them. This CDR3 contains 15 residues. Germline V lookup: CDR1 SGDLS, CDR2 YYNGEE. DNA for the CDR3: TGTGCCAGCAGCGTTTCTACTATGGGGGCAGATACGCAGTATTTT. Its translation: CASSVSTMGADTQYF.

This chain connects TRBV28 to TRBJ2-7, with a weak D call TRBD1 (5 bases). This CDR3 region has 18 residues. V was pared by 4 bases and J by 3 bases, with 25 bases between. Germline CDR1 reads MDHEN; CDR2 reads SYDVKM. CDR3 amino acids: CASSSALSTGPRYYEQYF. CDR3 bases: TGTGCCAGCAGTTCCGCCCTTTCAACAGGCCCCCGCTACTACGAGCAGTACTTC.

Concerning this clonotype itself: One junction end does not reproduce the germline sequence, and a read error may be involved. J is TRBJ2-5 and V is TRBV7-2; 13 bases align to TRBD2. The CDR3 extends over 13 amino acids. Germline V gene data show CDR1 as SGHTA and CDR2 as FQGNSA. CDR3 sequence (DNA): TGTGCCAGCAGTCCGACTAGCGGGGGGTCTCCAAACTTC. The encoded protein is CASSPTSGGSPNF.

The V call is TRBV7-4, the J call TRBJ2-7, with D maybe TRBD1 (6 bases). Germline CDR1 and CDR2: SGHVT and SQSDAQ. Trimming took 5 bases from V and 3 from J, leaving 14 bases between them. This CDR3 comprises 14 residues. CDR3 nucleotide sequence: TGTGCCAGCAGCACCCGACAGGATGGCTACGAGCAGTACTTC. The encoded protein is CASSTRQDGYEQYF. Using reference TRBV7-4 and TRBJ2-7 for the parts outside the CDR3, the full variable domain is GAGVSQSPRYKVAKRGRDVALRCDSISGHVTLYWYRQTLGQGSEVLTYSQSDAQRDKSGRPSGRFSAERPERSVSTLKIQRTEQGDSAVYLCASSTRQDGYEQYFGPGTRLTVT.

The sample holds a few counts of this clonotype. This chain joins TRBV24-1 and TRBJ2-2; D gene ambiguous. Between the trimmed V and J ends, which lost 1 base and 5 bases, there was a span of 7 bases. CDR3 size: 14 residues. Germline V gene data show CDR1 as KGHDR and CDR2 as SFDVKD. CDR3 loop: CATSDLPGTGELFF. The CDR3 bases are TGTGCCACCAGTGATTTACCTGGAACCGGGGAGCTGTTTTTT.